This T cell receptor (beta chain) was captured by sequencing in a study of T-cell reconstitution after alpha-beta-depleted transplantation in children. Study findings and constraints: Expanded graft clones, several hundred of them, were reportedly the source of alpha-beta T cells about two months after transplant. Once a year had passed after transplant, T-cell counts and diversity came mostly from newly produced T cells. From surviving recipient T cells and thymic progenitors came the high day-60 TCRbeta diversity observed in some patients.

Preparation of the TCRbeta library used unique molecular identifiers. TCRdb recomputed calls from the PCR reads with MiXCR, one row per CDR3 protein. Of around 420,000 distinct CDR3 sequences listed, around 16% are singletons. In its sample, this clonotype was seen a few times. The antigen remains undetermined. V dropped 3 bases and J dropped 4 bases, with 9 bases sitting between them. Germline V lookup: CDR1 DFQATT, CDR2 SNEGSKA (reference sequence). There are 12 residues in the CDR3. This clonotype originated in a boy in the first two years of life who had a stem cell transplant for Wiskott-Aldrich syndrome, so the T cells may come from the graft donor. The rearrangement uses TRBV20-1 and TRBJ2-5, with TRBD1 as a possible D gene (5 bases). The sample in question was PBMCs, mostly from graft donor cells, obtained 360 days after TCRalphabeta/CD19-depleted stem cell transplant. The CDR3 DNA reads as TGCAGTGCTAGCCCAACAGGAGAGACCCAGTACTTC. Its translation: CSASPTGETQYF.